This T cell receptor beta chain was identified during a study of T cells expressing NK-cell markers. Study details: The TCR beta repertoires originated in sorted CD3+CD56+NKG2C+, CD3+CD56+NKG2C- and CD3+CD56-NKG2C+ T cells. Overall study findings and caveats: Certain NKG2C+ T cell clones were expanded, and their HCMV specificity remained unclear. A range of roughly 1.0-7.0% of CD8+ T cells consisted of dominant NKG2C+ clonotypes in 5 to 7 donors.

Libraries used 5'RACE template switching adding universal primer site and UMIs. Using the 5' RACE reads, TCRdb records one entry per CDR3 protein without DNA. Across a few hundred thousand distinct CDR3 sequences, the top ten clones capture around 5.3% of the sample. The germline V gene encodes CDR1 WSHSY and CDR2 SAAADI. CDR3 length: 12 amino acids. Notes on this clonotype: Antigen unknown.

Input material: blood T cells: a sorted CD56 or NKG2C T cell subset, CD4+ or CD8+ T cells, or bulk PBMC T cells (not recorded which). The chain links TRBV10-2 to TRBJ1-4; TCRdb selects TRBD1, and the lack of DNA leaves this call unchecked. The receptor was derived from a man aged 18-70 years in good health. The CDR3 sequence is CASSESTGPIFF.